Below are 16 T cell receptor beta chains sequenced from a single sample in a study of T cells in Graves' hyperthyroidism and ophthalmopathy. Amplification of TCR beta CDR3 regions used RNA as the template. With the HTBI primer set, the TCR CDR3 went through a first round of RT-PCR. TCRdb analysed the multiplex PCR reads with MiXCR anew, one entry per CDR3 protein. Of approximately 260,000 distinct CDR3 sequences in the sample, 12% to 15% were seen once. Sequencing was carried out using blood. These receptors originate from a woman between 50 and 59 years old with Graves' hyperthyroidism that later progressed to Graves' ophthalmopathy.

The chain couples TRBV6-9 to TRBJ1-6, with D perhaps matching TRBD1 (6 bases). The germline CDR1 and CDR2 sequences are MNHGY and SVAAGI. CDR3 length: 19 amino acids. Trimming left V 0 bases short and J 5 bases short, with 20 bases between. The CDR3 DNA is TGTGCCAGCAGTTATTCGGAAGGACAGATCGTGAGGGATAATTCACCCCTCCACTTT. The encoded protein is CASSYSEGQIVRDNSPLHF.

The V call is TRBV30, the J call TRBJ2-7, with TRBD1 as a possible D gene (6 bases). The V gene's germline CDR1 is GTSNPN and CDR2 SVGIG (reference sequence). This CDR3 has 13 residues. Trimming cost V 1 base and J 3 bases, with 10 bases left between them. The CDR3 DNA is TGTGCCTGGAGTGCCGGGACAAACTACGAGCAGTACTTC. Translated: CAWSAGTNYEQYF.

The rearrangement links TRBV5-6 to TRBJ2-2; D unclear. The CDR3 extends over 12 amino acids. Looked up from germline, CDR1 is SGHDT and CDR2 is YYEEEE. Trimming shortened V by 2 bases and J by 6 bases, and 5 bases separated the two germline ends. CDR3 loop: CASSFIAGELFF. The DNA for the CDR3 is TGTGCCAGCAGCTTTATCGCCGGGGAGCTGTTTTTT.

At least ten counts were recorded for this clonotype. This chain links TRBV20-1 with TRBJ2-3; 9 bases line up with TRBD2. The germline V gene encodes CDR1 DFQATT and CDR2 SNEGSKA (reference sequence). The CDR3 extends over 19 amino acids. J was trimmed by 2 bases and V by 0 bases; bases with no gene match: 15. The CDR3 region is CSARDFRGASGVPTDTQYF. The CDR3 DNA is TGCAGTGCTAGAGATTTTAGAGGAGCTAGCGGGGTCCCCACAGATACGCAGTATTTT.

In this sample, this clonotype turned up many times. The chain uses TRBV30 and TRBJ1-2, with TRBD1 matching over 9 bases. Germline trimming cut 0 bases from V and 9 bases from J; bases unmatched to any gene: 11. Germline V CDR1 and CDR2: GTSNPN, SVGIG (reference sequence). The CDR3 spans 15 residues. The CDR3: CAWSVLGTGIRSYTF. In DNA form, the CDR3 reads TGTGCCTGGAGTGTACTTGGGACAGGGATTAGAAGCTACACCTTC.

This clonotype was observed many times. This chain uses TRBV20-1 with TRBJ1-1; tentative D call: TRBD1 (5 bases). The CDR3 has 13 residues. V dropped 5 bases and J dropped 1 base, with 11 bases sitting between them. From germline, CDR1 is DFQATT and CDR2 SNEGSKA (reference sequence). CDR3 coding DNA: TGCAGTGCTCAACCGGGACCGAACACTGAAGCTTTCTTT. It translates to CSAQPGPNTEAFF.

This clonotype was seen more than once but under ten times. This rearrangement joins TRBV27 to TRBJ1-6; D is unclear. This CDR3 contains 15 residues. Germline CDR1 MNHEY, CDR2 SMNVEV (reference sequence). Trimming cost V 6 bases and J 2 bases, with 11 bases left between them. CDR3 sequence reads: CASRVDSTYNSPLHF. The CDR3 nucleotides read TGTGCCAGCAGGGTTGACTCTACCTATAATTCACCCCTCCACTTT.

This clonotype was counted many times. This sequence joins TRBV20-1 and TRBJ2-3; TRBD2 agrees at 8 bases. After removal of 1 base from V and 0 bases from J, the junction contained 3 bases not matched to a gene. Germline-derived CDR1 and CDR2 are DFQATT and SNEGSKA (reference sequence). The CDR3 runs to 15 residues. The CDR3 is CSARVLAGSTDTQYF. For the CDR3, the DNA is TGCAGTGCTAGAGTTCTAGCGGGTAGCACAGATACGCAGTATTTT.

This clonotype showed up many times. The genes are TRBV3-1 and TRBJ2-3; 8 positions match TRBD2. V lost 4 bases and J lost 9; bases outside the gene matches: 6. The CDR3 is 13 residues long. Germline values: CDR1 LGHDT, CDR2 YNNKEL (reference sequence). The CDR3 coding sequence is TGTGCCAGCAGCCTTAATAGCGGGAAAACGCAGTATTTT. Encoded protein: CASSLNSGKTQYF.

The CDR3 is CASSEGPQADIQYF. The CDR3 bases are TGTGCCAGCAGTGAGGGACCCCAGGCTGACATTCAGTACTTC. J is TRBJ2-4 and V is TRBV6-1, with D possibly being TRBD1 or TRBD2 (5 bases each). V was clipped by 3 bases and J by 8 bases, with 14 bases between them. The CDR3 is made up of 14 amino acids. Germline CDR1 is MNHNS and CDR2 is SASEGT.

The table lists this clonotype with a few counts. CDR3 residues: CASSLGRTAFWQYF. The CDR3 DNA follows: TGTGCCAGCAGCTTAGGTCGGACGGCCTTTTGGCAGTACTTC. The rearrangement uses TRBV7-8 and TRBJ2-7; no definite D call. Germline V gene sequence: CDR1 SGHVS, CDR2 FQNEAQ. V was trimmed by 1 base and J by 9 bases, leaving 16 bases between them. The length of the CDR3 is 14 residues. Based on the CDR3 plus reference TRBV7-8 and TRBJ2-7, the full variable domain is GAGVSQSPRYKVAKRGQDVALRCDPISGHVSLFWYQQALGQGPEFLTYFQNEAQLDKSGLPSDRFFAERPEGSVSTLKIQRTQQEDSAVYLCASSLGRTAFWQYFGPGTRLTVT.

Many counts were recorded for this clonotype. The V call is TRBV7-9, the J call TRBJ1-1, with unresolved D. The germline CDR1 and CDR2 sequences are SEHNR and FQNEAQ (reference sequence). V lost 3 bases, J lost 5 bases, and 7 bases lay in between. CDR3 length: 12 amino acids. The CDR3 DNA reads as TGTGCCAGCAGCTTGTTCACTACTGAAGCTTTCTTT. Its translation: CASSLFTTEAFF.

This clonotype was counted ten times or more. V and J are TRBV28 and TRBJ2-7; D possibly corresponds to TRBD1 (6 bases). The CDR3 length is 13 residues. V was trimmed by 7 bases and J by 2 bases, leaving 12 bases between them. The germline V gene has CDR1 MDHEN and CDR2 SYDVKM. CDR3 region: CASTTGRTYEQYF. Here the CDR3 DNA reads TGTGCCAGCACCACAGGGAGAACCTACGAGCAGTACTTC.

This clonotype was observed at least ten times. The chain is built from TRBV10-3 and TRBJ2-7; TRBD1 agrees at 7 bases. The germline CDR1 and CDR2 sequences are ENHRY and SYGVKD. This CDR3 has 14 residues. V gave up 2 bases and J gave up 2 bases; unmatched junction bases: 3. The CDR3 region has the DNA TGTGCCATCAGTGAGGACAGGGCGACCTACGAGCAGTACTTC. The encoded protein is CAISEDRATYEQYF.

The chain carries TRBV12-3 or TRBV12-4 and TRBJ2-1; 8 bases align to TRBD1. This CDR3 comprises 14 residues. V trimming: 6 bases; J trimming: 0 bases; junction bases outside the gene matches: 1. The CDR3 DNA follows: TGTGCCAGCAGCGACAGGGGCTCCTACAATGAGCAGTTCTTC. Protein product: CASSDRGSYNEQFF.

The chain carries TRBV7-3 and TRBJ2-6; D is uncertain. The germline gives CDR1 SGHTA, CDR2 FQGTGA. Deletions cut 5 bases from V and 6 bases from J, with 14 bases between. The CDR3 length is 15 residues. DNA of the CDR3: TGTGCCAGCAGCCCCCAGTGGATGGAGGCCAACGTCCTGACTTTC. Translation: CASSPQWMEANVLTF.